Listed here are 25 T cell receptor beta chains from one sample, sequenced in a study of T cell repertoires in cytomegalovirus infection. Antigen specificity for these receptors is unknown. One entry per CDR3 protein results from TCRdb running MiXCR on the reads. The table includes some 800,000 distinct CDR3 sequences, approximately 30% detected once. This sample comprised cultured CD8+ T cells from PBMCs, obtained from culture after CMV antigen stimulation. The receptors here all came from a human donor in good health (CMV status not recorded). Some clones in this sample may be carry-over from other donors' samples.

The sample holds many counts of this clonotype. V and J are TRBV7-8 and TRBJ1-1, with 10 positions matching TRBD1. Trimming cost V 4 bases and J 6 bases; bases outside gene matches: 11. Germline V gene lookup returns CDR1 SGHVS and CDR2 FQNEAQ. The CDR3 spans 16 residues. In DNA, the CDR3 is TGTGCCAGCAGCTCAAAGATTCCGGGACAGGGGTCTGAAGCTTTCTTT. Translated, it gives CASSSKIPGQGSEAFF.

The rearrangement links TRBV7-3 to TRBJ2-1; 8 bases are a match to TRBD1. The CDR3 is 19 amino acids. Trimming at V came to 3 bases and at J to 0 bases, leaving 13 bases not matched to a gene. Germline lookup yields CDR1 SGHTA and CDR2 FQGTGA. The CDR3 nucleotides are TGTGCCAGCAGCTTCACCGGGACAGGACTTATCGACTCCTACAATGAGCAGTTCTTC. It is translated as CASSFTGTGLIDSYNEQFF.

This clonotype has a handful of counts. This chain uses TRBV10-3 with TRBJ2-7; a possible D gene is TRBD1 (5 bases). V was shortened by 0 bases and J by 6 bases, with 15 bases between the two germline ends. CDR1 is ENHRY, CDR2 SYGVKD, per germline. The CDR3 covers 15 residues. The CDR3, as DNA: TGTGCCATCAGTGAGTCGTCAGCTCGTAGGGGCGAGCAGTACTTC. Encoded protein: CAISESSARRGEQYF.

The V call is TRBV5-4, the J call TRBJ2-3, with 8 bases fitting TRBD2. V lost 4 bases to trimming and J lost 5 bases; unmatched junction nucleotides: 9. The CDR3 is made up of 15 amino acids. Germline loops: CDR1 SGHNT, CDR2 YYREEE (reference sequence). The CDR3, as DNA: TGTGCCAGCAGCCTATCGGGACTAGTTGAAGATACGCAGTATTTT. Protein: CASSLSGLVEDTQYF.

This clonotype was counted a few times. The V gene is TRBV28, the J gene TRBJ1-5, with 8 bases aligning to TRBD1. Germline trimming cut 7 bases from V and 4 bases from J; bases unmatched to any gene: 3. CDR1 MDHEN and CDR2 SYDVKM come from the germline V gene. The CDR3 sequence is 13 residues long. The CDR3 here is CASKDRENQPQHF. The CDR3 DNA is TGTGCCAGCAAGGACAGGGAGAATCAGCCCCAGCATTTT.

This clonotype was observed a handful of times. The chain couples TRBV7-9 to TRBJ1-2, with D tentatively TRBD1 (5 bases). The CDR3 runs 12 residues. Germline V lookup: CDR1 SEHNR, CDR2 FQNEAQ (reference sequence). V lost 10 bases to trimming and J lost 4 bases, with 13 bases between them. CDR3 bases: TGTGCCATCACGGGGGTGCGCTATGGCTACACCTTC. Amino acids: CAITGVRYGYTF.

CDR3 region: CASSSSPIEIQYF. CDR3 coding DNA: TGTGCCAGCAGCTCCAGCCCGATAGAGATTCAGTACTTC. The chain links TRBV6-5 to TRBJ2-4, with D uncertain. V was clipped by 6 bases and J by 10 bases, with 16 bases between them. Germline V gives CDR1 MNHEY, CDR2 SVGAGI. The CDR3 spans 13 residues.

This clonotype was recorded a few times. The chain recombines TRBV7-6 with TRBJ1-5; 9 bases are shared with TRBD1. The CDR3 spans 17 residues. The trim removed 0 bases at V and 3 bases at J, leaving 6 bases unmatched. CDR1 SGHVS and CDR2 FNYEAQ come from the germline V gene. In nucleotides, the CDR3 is TGTGCCAGCAGCTTAGCCGGGACAGGGAGTACCAATCAGCCCCAGCATTTT. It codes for CASSLAGTGSTNQPQHF. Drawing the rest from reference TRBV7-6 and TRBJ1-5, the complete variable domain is GAGVSQSPRYKVTKRGQDVALRCDPISGHVSLYWYRQALGQGPEFLTYFNYEAQQDKSGLPNDRFSAERPEGSISTLTIQRTEQRDSAMYRCASSLAGTGSTNQPQHFGDGTRLSIL.

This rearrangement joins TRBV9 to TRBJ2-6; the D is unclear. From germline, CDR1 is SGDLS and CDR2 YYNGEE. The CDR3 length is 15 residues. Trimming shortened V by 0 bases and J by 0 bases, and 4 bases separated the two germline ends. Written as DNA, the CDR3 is TGTGCCAGCAGCGTAGCTTCCTCTGGGGCCAACGTCCTGACTTTC. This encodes CASSVASSGANVLTF.

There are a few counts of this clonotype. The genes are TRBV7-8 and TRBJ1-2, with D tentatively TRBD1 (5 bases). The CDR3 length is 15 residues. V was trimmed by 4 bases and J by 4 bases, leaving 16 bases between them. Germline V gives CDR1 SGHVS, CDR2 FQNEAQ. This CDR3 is CASSSSPGPGYGYTF. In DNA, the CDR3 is TGTGCCAGCAGCTCCTCCCCGGGGCCCGGCTATGGCTACACCTTC. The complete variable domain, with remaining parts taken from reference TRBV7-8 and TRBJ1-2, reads GAGVSQSPRYKVAKRGQDVALRCDPISGHVSLFWYQQALGQGPEFLTYFQNEAQLDKSGLPSDRFFAERPEGSVSTLKIQRTQQEDSAVYLCASSSSPGPGYGYTFGSGTRLTVV.

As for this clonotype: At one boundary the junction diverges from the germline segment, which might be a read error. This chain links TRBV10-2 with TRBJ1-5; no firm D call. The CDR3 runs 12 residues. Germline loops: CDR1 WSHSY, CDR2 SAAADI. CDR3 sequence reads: CASSERNQPQHF. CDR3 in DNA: TGTGCCAGCAGTGAACGCAATCAGCCCCAGCATTTT.

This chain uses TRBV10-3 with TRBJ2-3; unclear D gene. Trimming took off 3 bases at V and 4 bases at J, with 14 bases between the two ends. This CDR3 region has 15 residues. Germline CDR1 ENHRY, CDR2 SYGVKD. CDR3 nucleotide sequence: TGTGCCATCAGTGAAGTTGGCCCGATTTCAGATACGCAGTATTTT. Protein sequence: CAISEVGPISDTQYF.

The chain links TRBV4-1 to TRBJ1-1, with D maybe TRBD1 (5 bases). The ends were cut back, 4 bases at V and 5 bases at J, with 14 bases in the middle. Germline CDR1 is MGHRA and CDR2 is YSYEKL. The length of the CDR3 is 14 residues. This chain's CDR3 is CASSRGSQVTEAFF. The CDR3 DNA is TGCGCCAGCAGCCGGGGGTCGCAGGTGACTGAAGCTTTCTTT.

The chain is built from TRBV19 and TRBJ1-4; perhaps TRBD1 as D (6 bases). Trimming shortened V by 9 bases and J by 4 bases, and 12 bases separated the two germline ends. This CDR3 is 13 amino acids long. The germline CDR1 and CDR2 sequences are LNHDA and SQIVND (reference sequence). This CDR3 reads CASGGQINEKLFF. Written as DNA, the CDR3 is TGTGCCAGCGGGGGACAAATTAATGAAAAACTGTTTTTT.

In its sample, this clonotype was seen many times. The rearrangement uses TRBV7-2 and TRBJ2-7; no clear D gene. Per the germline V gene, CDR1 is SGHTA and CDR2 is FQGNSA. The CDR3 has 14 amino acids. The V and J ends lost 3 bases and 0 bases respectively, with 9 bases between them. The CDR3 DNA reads TGTGCCAGCAGCTTGACTGATGTCTCCTACGAGCAGTACTTC. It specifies CASSLTDVSYEQYF.

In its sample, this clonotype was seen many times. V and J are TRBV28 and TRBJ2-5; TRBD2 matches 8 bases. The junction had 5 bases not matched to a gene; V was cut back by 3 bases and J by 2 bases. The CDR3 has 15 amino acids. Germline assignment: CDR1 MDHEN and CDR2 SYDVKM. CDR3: CASSLVLADQETQYF. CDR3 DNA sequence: TGTGCCAGCAGTTTGGTACTAGCGGATCAAGAGACCCAGTACTTC.

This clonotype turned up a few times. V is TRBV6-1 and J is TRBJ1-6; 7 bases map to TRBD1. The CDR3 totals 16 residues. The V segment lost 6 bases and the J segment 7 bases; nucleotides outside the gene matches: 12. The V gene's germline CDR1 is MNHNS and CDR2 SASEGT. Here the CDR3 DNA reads TGTGCCAGCAGGCCCCTTCCGACACAGGGGAATTCACCCCTCCACTTT. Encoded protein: CASRPLPTQGNSPLHF.

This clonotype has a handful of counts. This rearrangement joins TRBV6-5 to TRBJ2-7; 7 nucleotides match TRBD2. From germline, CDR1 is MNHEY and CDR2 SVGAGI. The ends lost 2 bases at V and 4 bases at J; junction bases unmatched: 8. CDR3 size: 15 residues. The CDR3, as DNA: TGTGCCAGCAGTTACCGGCGCCAGGGAGGGTACGAGCAGTACGTC. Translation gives CASSYRRQGGYEQYV.

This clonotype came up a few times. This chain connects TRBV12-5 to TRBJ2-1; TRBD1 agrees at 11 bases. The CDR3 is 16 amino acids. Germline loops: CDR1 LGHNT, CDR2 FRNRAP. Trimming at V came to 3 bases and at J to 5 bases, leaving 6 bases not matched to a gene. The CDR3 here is CASGFSLGQGDNEQFF. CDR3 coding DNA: TGTGCTAGTGGTTTTTCCTTGGGACAGGGGGACAATGAGCAGTTCTTC.

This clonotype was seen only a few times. The CDR3: CASSPLWDSYEQYF. The CDR3 DNA sequence: TGTGCCAGCAGTCCCCTCTGGGACAGCTACGAGCAGTACTTC. The chain recombines TRBV27 with TRBJ2-7; 7 bases are a match to TRBD1. Germline trimming cut 5 bases from V and 3 bases from J; bases unmatched to any gene: 7. This CDR3 is 14 amino acids long. The germline gives CDR1 MNHEY, CDR2 SMNVEV (reference sequence).

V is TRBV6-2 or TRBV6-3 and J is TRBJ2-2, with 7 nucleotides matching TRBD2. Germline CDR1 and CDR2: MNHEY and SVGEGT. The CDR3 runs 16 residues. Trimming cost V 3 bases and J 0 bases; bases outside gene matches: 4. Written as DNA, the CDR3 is TGTGCCAGCAGTTATAGGCTAGCGGCGAACACCGGGGAGCTGTTTTTT. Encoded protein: CASSYRLAANTGELFF.

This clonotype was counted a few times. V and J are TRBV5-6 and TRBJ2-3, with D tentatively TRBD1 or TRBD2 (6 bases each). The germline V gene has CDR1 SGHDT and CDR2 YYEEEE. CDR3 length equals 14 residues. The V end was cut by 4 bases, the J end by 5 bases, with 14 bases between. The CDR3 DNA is TGTGCCAGCAGCCGGGGGCGACCGGGAGATACGCAGTATTTT. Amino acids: CASSRGRPGDTQYF. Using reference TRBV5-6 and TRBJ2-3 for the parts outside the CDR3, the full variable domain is DAGVTQSPTHLIKTRGQQVTLRCSPKSGHDTVSWYQQALGQGPQFIFQYYEEEERQRGNFPDRFSGHQFPNYSSELNVNALLLGDSALYLCASSRGRPGDTQYFGPGTRLTVL.

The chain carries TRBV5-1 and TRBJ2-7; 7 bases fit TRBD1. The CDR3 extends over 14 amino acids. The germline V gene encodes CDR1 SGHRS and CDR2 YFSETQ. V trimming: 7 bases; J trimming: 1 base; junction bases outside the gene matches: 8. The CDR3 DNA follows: TGCGCCAGCGGTAACAGGGGACCTTCCTACGAGCAGTACTTC. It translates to CASGNRGPSYEQYF.

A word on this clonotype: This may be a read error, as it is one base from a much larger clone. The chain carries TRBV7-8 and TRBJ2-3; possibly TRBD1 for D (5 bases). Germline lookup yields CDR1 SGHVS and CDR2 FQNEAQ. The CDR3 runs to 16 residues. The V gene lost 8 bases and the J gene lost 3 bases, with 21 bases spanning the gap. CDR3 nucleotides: TGTGCCAGCGGCCATAAGTCGGGCAGGGCAACAGATACGCAGTATTTT. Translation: CASGHKSGRATDTQYF.

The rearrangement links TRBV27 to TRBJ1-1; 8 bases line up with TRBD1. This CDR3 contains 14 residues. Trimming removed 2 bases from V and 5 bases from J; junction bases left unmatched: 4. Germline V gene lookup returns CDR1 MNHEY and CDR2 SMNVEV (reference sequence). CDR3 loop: CASSLDRGMTEAFF. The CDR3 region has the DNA TGTGCCAGCAGTTTAGACAGGGGAATGACTGAAGCTTTCTTT.